This T cell receptor (beta chain) was sequenced during a study of T cell repertoires in aging, cancer and after chemotherapy. Overall study results and limits: These repertoire data do not allow conclusions about immunological memory after chemotherapy.

TCR beta rearrangements were amplified from peripheral blood genomic DNA. TRB rearrangements spanning V, D and J were amplified using mixed TRB-A/B primers. TCRdb independently ran MiXCR on the multiplex PCR reads; one entry per CDR3 protein. The sample carries roughly 8,200 distinct CDR3 sequences, about 33% recorded once. The CDR3 loop spans 16 amino acids. V shed 4 bases and J shed 4 bases, with 14 bases lying between them. Germline V gene sequence: CDR1 MNHEY, CDR2 SVGAGI. This clonotype was seen only a few times. Its target is unknown. V usage is TRBV6-5 and J usage is TRBJ1-6; perhaps TRBD1 as D (5 bases). Sequenced material: blood. This receptor was taken from a human donor in good health. CDR3 DNA sequence: TGTGCCAGCAGTTTTGGGGGTCCAAGTTATAATTCACCCCTCCACTTT. Translation gives CASSFGGPSYNSPLHF.